This T cell receptor beta chain was recovered during a study of blood T cell repertoires in COVID-19. Study in general: Researchers got acute and convalescent COVID-19 samples from the United States, Italy and Spain. T cells, B-cell-depleted T cells, or PBMCs supplied cDNA or gDNA.

This clone was seen a handful of times. Germline-derived CDR1 and CDR2 are LNHDA and SQIVND (reference sequence). Trimming shortened V by 10 bases and J by 4 bases, and 14 bases separated the two germline ends. There are 13 residues in the CDR3. Source study methods: How many nucleated cells were present was estimated from reference gene primer amplification. Clones were read by immunoSEQ multiplex PCR, and TCRdb kept only the in-frame ones, dropping some. The D gene and trimming were derived from the DNA, and the V and J assignments and clone size from that table. The table shows about 210,000 clones, with 84% occurring only once.

The TCR was taken from an elderly woman with COVID-19, enrolled during active disease. The chain is built from TRBV19 and TRBJ1-3, with D uncertain. The material sequenced was peripheral blood. The chain's CDR3 is CATGSGSGNTIYF. The CDR3, as DNA: TGTGCCACTGGGAGCGGGTCCGGAAACACCATATATTTT. Variable domain in full (rest from reference TRBV19 and TRBJ1-3): DGGITQSPKYLFRKEGQNVTLSCEQNLNHDAMYWYRQDPGQGLRLIYYSQIVNDFQKGDIAEGYSVSREKKESFPLTVTSAQKNPTAFYLCATGSGSGNTIYFGEGSWLTVV.